These T cell receptor beta chains were read from a single sample in a study of PD-1 blockade in classical Hodgkin lymphoma. Clones were sequenced by immunoSEQ multiplex PCR, and TCRdb holds only the in-frame ones, with some missing. The sample includes roughly 81,000 clones, 92% of them seen just once. The sample in question was peripheral blood mononuclear cells (PBMCs), obtained before the second cycle of nivolumab. These receptors came from a human donor with classical Hodgkin lymphoma. The CDR3 runs from the conserved cysteine through the conserved F or W.

TRBV11-2 | CASSSRGGLVTYEQYF
TRBV18 | CASSILANHLGFYNEQFF
TRBV6-1 | CASSRQGFGYYEQYF
TRBV27 | CASSPMGGRQPQHF
TRBV4-1 | CASSQADRGQRGYTF
TRBV27 | CASSLFGTAQETQYF
TRBV5-4 | CASSSGLDRYNEQFF
TRBV2 | CASRGTSGRGSYNEQFF
TRBV12-5 | CASGGTGSPGGETQYF
TRBV6-5 | CASSLVPGNTIYF
TRBV27 | CASSFGQPQYNEQFF
TRBV12-5 | CASGFPESSGPYNEQFF
TRBV18 | CASSLAGGTDTQYF
TRBV29-1 | CSVESRENEQFF
TRBV20-1 | CSARGATEAFF
TRBV19 | CASLPGRFTGELFF
TRBV9 | CASSSRVYNEQFF
TRBV5-1 | CASSSVSGASGRRITGELFF
TRBV10-3 | CAISESGQGSGYTF
TRBV27 | CASSLQGSNQPQHF
TRBV2 | CASRGTNYGYTF
TRBV18 | CASSTSASAVPDTQYF
TRBV2 | CASMDRSWGGELFF
TRBV18 | CASSPSESQPQHF
TRBV18 | CASSPGDSGLGYGYTF
TRBV11-3 | CASSLDSGSINEQFF
TRBV5-6 | CASSLVADRGAYGYTF
TRBV6-5 | CASSYGTTPGELFF
TRBV9 | CASSHKGGQSNTGELFF
TRBV5-6 | CASSLTGVNIQYF
TRBV7-8 | CASSAGLAGEQYF
TRBV28 | CASSGLSTDTQYF
TRBV7-9 | CASSLDLAGEGEQYF
TRBV5-1 | CASSSGGRQAVAYEQYF
TRBV5-6 | CASRYTGTGGQYF
TRBV18 | CASSPGDSYTDTQYF
TRBV7-6 | CASSLGRTSGSVDTGELFF
TRBV18 | CASSPQRGFDLYEQYF
TRBV29-1 | CSVAGGKGGNTIYF
TRBV9 | CASGGQYNYGYTF
TRBV11-2 | CASSLVGNEQFF